This is a list of T cell receptor beta chains from one sample in a study of radiotherapy plus CTLA-4 blockade in lung cancer. Some clones are missing from TCRdb's copy, which holds only in-frame ones; the method was immunoSEQ multiplex PCR. This table has 80,000 to 100,000 clones, about 91% appearing once. This sample comprised peripheral blood, obtained from a patient treated with radiotherapy plus ipilimumab. These receptors all come from a human donor with non-small cell lung cancer that progressed on radiotherapy plus ipilimumab. The CDR3 runs from the conserved cysteine through the conserved F or W. D genes are given only for firm matches. Clone size is given for some rows only: seen once, a few or many times, or a class if the clone is expanded.

V gene: TRBV6-5
J gene: TRBJ1-4
D gene: NA
clone size: NA
CDR3 DNA: TGTGCCAGCAGAATGGGGGAAAAACTGTTTTTT
CDR3 protein: CASRMGEKLFF

V gene: TRBV18
J gene: TRBJ1-1
D gene: NA
clone size: once
CDR3 DNA: TGTGCCAGCTCACACAGGCTGAACACTGAAGCTTTCTTT
CDR3 protein: CASSHRLNTEAFF

V gene: TRBV5-4
J gene: TRBJ2-5
D gene: TRBD1
clone size: NA
CDR3 DNA: TGTGCCAGCAGCCGACAGGGGGCCACGGAGACCCAGTACTTC
CDR3 protein: CASSRQGATETQYF

V gene: TRBV7-8
J gene: TRBJ1-1
D gene: NA
clone size: NA
CDR3 DNA: TGTGCCAGCAGCTTATTCGCGGGAAGCAACACTGAAGCTTTCTTT
CDR3 protein: CASSLFAGSNTEAFF

V gene: TRBV9
J gene: TRBJ2-3
D gene: NA
clone size: NA
CDR3 DNA: TGTGCCAGCAGCCCAGGGGGCGGGAGCCCCACAGATACGCAGTATTTT
CDR3 protein: CASSPGGGSPTDTQYF

V gene: TRBV5-4
J gene: TRBJ2-2
D gene: NA
clone size: NA
CDR3 DNA: TGTGCCAGCAGCTCGATTAGCGGAGGCGGGACCGGGGAGCTGTTTTTT
CDR3 protein: CASSSISGGGTGELFF

V gene: TRBV28
J gene: TRBJ2-7
D gene: TRBD2
clone size: NA
CDR3 DNA: TGTGCCAGCAATTTTCTAGCGGGACCCCAGATCGAGCAGTACTTC
CDR3 protein: CASNFLAGPQIEQYF

V gene: TRBV11-3
J gene: TRBJ2-5
D gene: NA
clone size: NA
CDR3 DNA: TGTGCCAGCAGCTCGGGACTCCGGTGGGAGACCCAGTACTTC
CDR3 protein: CASSSGLRWETQYF

V gene: TRBV10-2
J gene: TRBJ2-5
D gene: NA
clone size: NA
CDR3 DNA: TGCGCCAGCGCCCGGACGGGGACTCAAGAGACCCAGTACTTC
CDR3 protein: CASARTGTQETQYF

V gene: TRBV4-2
J gene: TRBJ1-4
D gene: NA
clone size: NA
CDR3 DNA: TGTGCCAGCAGCCAAGAGGGGGCAACTAATGAAAAACTGTTTTTT
CDR3 protein: CASSQEGATNEKLFF

V gene: TRBV11-1
J gene: TRBJ2-3
D gene: TRBD2
clone size: NA
CDR3 DNA: TGTGCCAGCAGCTTAGAAGGGTCGGGAGGGCGAACAGATACGCAGTATTTT
CDR3 protein: CASSLEGSGGRTDTQYF

V gene: TRBV19
J gene: TRBJ2-7
D gene: NA
clone size: NA
CDR3 DNA: TGTGCCAGTACCTCTGGAAGCTCCTACGAGCAGTACTTC
CDR3 protein: CASTSGSSYEQYF

V gene: TRBV14
J gene: TRBJ1-1
D gene: TRBD1
clone size: once
CDR3 DNA: TGTGCCAGCAGCCCCACCGGGACAGGACCTCAGAACACTGAAGCTTTCTTT
CDR3 protein: CASSPTGTGPQNTEAFF

V gene: TRBV19
J gene: TRBJ2-2
D gene: TRBD1
clone size: NA
CDR3 DNA: TGTGCCAGTGATCCCGGGACAGGGGTCCCCGGGGAGCTGTTTTTT
CDR3 protein: CASDPGTGVPGELFF

V gene: TRBV5-8
J gene: TRBJ2-3
D gene: TRBD2
clone size: NA
CDR3 DNA: TGTGCCAGCAGCTTAGAGTCCCTAGCGGGAGGCCTGGATACGCAGTATTTT
CDR3 protein: CASSLESLAGGLDTQYF

V gene: TRBV9
J gene: TRBJ2-1
D gene: TRBD2
clone size: NA
CDR3 DNA: TGTGCCAGCAGCGACAGCGGGAGGACCTACAATGAGCAGTTCTTC
CDR3 protein: CASSDSGRTYNEQFF

V gene: TRBV10-1
J gene: TRBJ2-1
D gene: TRBD2
clone size: NA
CDR3 DNA: TGCGCCAGCAGTGATCTGGGACTAGCGGGGTGGGAGCAGTTCTTC
CDR3 protein: CASSDLGLAGWEQFF

V gene: TRBV19
J gene: TRBJ1-3
D gene: TRBD1
clone size: few
CDR3 DNA: TGTGCCAGTAGTATGTTGGGGACAGGCTCTGGAAACACCATATATTTT
CDR3 protein: CASSMLGTGSGNTIYF

V gene: TRBV6-6
J gene: TRBJ2-7
D gene: NA
clone size: NA
CDR3 DNA: TGTGCCAGCAGCCGAACCGGGACTGCTAATTACGAGCAGTACTTC
CDR3 protein: CASSRTGTANYEQYF

V gene: TRBV2
J gene: TRBJ2-5
D gene: TRBD2
clone size: NA
CDR3 DNA: TGTGCCAGCAGGGGGGGACTAGCGGTAGGAGAGACCCAGTACTTC
CDR3 protein: CASRGGLAVGETQYF

V gene: TRBV21-1
J gene: TRBJ2-7
D gene: NA
clone size: NA
CDR3 DNA: TGTGCCAGCAGCCCGACGGGACTCAGAAACTACGAGCAGTACTTC
CDR3 protein: CASSPTGLRNYEQYF

V gene: TRBV5-1
J gene: TRBJ2-7
D gene: NA
clone size: NA
CDR3 DNA: TGCGCCAGCAGCTTGGGTGGGGCGGAATTCTACGAGCAGTACTTC
CDR3 protein: CASSLGGAEFYEQYF

V gene: TRBV29-1
J gene: TRBJ2-3
D gene: NA
clone size: NA
CDR3 DNA: TGCAGCGTGCAAATCACAGATACGCAGTATTTT
CDR3 protein: CSVQITDTQYF

V gene: TRBV11-2
J gene: TRBJ2-1
D gene: TRBD2
clone size: NA
CDR3 DNA: TGTGCCAGCAGCTTAATACTAGCGACTAACAATGAGCAGTTCTTC
CDR3 protein: CASSLILATNNEQFF

V gene: TRBV5-4
J gene: TRBJ2-3
D gene: TRBD2
clone size: NA
CDR3 DNA: TGTGCCAGCAGCTTGGAACCCCAGCGGGCGGGAGGGGATACGCAGTATTTT
CDR3 protein: CASSLEPQRAGGDTQYF

V gene: TRBV10-2
J gene: TRBJ2-5
D gene: NA
clone size: NA
CDR3 DNA: TGCGCCAGCAGTGGGGCTACACCCCAAGAGACCCAGTACTTC
CDR3 protein: CASSGATPQETQYF

V gene: TRBV27
J gene: TRBJ2-1
D gene: TRBD2
clone size: NA
CDR3 DNA: TGTGCCAGCAGGGCCACACTAGCGGGAGGCTACAATGAGCAGTTCTTC
CDR3 protein: CASRATLAGGYNEQFF

V gene: TRBV18
J gene: TRBJ1-1
D gene: NA
clone size: NA
CDR3 DNA: TGTGCCAGCTCAAGGGGCCAGGAAACTGAAGCTTTCTTT
CDR3 protein: CASSRGQETEAFF

V gene: TRBV28
J gene: TRBJ1-4
D gene: NA
clone size: NA
CDR3 DNA: TGTGCCACCAACTATGGGGGGGGTCGGGAAAAACTGTTTTTT
CDR3 protein: CATNYGGGREKLFF

V gene: TRBV19
J gene: TRBJ2-1
D gene: NA
clone size: once
CDR3 DNA: TGTGCCAGTAGTATTGGACGGGGCTATGGCCAGAGTGAGCAGTTCTTC
CDR3 protein: CASSIGRGYGQSEQFF

V gene: TRBV13
J gene: TRBJ2-7
D gene: TRBD2
clone size: NA
CDR3 DNA: TGTGCCAGCAGCTTAGAGGGACGCTCCCGGGACTACGGATTGGGGGAGCAGTACTTC
CDR3 protein: CASSLEGRSRDYGLGEQYF

V gene: TRBV7-9
J gene: TRBJ1-2
D gene: TRBD1
clone size: once
CDR3 DNA: TGTGCCAGCAGCCCGACACAGGGGAACTATGGCTACACCTTC
CDR3 protein: CASSPTQGNYGYTF

V gene: TRBV19
J gene: TRBJ1-3
D gene: NA
clone size: NA
CDR3 DNA: TGTGCCAGTAGTTCCTTCAGCCCTAGACACAACACCATATATTTT
CDR3 protein: CASSSFSPRHNTIYF

V gene: TRBV28
J gene: TRBJ2-1
D gene: TRBD2
clone size: NA
CDR3 DNA: TGTGCCAGCTCTAAGCCCTCGGGAGGGTCCTCCTACAATGAGCAGTTCTTC
CDR3 protein: CASSKPSGGSSYNEQFF

V gene: TRBV7-9
J gene: TRBJ2-7
D gene: NA
clone size: NA
CDR3 DNA: TGTGCCAGCAGCTTGAGTAGCACCTACGAGCAGTACTTC
CDR3 protein: CASSLSSTYEQYF